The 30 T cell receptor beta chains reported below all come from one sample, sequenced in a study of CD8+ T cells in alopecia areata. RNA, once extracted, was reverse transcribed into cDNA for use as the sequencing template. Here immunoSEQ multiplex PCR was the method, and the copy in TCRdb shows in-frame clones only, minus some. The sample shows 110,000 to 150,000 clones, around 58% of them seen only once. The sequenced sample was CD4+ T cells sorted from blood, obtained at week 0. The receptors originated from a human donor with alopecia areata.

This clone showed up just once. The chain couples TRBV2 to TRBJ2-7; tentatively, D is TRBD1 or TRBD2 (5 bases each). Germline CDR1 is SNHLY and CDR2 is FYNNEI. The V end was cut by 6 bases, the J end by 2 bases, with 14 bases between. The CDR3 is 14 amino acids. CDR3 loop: CASRFRDGAYEQYF. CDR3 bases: TGTGCCAGCAGATTCCGGGACGGCGCCTACGAGCAGTACTTC.

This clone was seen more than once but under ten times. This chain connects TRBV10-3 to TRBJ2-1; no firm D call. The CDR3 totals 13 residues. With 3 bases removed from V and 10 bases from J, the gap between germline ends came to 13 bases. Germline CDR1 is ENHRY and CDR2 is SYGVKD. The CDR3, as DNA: TGTGCCATCAGTGATTACCCCTTTGGGGAGCAGTTCTTC. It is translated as CAISDYPFGEQFF.

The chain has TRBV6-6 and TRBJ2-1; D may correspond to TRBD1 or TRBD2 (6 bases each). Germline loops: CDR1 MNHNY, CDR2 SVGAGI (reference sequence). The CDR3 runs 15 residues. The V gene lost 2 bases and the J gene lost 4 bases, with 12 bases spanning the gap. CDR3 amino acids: CASSYLEGEYNEQFF. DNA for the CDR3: TGTGCCAGCAGTTACCTGGAGGGGGAGTACAATGAGCAGTTCTTC.

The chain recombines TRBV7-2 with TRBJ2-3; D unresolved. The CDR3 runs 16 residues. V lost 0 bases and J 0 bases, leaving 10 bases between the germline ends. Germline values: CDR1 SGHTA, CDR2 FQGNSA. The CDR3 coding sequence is TGTGCCAGCAGCTTAGCGGGCTTACCTAGCACAGATACGCAGTATTTT. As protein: CASSLAGLPSTDTQYF. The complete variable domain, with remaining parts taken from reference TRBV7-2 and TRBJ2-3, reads GAGVSQSPSNKVTEKGKDVELRCDPISGHTALYWYRQSLGQGLEFLIYFQGNSAPDKSGLPSDRFSAERTGGSVSTLTIQRTQQEDSAVYLCASSLAGLPSTDTQYFGPGTRLTVL.

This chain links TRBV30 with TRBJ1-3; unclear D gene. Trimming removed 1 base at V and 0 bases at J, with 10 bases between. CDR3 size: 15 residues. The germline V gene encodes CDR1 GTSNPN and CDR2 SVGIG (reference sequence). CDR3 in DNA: TGTGCCTGGAGTGAGGGCGCGAGCTCTGGAAACACCATATATTTT. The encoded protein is CAWSEGASSGNTIYF.

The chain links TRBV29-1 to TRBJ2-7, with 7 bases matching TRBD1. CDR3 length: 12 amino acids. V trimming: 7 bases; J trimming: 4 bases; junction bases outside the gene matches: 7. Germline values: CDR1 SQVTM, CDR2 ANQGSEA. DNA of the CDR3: TGCAGCGCCGTTCCGACAGGGTACGAGCAGTACTTC. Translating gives CSAVPTGYEQYF.

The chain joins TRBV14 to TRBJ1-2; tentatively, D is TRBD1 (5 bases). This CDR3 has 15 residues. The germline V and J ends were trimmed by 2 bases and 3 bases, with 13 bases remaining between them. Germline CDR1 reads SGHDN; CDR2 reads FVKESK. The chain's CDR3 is CASSQLPGHYYGYTF. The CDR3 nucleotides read TGTGCCAGCAGCCAACTCCCCGGACACTACTATGGCTACACCTTC.

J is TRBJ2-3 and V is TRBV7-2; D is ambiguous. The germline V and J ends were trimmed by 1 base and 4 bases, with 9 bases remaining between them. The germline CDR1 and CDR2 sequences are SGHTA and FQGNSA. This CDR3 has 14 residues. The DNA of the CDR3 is TGTGCCAGCAGCTTAGTGCGTTTGGCAGATACGCAGTATTTT. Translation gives CASSLVRLADTQYF. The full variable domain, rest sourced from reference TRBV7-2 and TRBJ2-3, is GAGVSQSPSNKVTEKGKDVELRCDPISGHTALYWYRQSLGQGLEFLIYFQGNSAPDKSGLPSDRFSAERTGGSVSTLTIQRTQQEDSAVYLCASSLVRLADTQYFGPGTRLTVL.

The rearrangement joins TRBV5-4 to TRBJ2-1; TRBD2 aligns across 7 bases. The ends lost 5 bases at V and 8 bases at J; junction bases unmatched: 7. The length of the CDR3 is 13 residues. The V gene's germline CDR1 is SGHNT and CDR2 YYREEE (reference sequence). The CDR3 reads CASRSGVGDEQFF. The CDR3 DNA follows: TGTGCCAGCAGGAGCGGGGTGGGCGATGAGCAGTTCTTC.

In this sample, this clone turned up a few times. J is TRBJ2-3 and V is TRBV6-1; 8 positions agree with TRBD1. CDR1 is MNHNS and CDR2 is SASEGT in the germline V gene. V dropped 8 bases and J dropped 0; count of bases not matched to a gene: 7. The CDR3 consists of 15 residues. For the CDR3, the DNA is TGTGCCAGCTCTTTGGGACAGGTTAGCACAGATACGCAGTATTTT. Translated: CASSLGQVSTDTQYF.

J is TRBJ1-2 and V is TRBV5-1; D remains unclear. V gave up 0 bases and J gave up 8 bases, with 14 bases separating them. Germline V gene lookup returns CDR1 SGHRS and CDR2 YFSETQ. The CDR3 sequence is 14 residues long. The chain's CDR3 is CASSLASGEAGYTF. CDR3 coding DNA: TGCGCCAGCAGCTTGGCTTCAGGTGAAGCGGGCTACACCTTC.

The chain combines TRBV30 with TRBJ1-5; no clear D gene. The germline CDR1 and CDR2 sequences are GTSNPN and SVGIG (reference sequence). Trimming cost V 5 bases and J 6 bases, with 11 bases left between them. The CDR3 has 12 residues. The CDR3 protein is CAWGEGAQPQHF. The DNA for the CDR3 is TGTGCCTGGGGAGAAGGTGCTCAGCCCCAGCATTTT.

The DNA for the CDR3 is TGTGCCAGCAGTGACAGGGAGATAACTGAAGCTTTCTTT. Protein sequence: CASSDREITEAFF. The chain is built from TRBV6-5 and TRBJ1-1, with 7 nucleotides matching TRBD1. The CDR3 extends over 13 amino acids. From germline, CDR1 is MNHEY and CDR2 SVGAGI. With V trimmed by 5 bases and J by 5 bases, 5 bases remained unmatched.

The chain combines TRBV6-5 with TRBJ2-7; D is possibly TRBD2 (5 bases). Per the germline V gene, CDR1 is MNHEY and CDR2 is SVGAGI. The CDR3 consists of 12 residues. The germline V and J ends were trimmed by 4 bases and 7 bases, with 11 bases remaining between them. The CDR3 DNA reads TGTGCCAGCAGTTTCCCCACGGGGGAGCAGTACTTC. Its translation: CASSFPTGEQYF.

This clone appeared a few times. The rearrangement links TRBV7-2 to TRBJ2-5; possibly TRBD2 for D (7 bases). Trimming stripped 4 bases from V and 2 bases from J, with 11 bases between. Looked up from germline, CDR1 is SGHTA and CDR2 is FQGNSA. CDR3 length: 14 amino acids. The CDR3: CASSSGGLQETQYF. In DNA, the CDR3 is TGTGCCAGCAGCTCGGGGGGCCTACAAGAGACCCAGTACTTC.

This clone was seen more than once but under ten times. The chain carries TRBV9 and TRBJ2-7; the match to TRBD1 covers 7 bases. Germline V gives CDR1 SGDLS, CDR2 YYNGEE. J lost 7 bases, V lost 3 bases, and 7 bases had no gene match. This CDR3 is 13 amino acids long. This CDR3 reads CASSARQGGEQYF. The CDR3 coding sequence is TGTGCCAGCAGCGCGAGACAGGGCGGTGAGCAGTACTTC.

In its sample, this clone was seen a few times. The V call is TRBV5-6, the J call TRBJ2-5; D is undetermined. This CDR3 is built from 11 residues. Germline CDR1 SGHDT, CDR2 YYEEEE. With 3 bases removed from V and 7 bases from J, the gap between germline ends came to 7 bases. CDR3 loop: CASSSPGTQYF. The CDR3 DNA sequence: TGTGCCAGCAGCTCCCCGGGGACCCAGTACTTC. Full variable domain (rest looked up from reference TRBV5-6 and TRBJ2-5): DAGVTQSPTHLIKTRGQQVTLRCSPKSGHDTVSWYQQALGQGPQFIFQYYEEEERQRGNFPDRFSGHQFPNYSSELNVNALLLGDSALYLCASSSPGTQYFGPGTRLLVL.

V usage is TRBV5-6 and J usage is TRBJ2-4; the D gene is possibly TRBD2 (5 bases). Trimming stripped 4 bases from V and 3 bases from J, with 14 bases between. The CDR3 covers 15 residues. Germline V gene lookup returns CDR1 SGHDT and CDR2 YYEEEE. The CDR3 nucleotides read TGTGCCAGCAGCCCTGCTCCGGGATACAAAAACATTCAGTACTTC. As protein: CASSPAPGYKNIQYF.

The CDR3 coding sequence is TGTGCCAGCACAGGGGGACAGGGCTACGAGCAGTACTTC. Residues: CASTGGQGYEQYF. This chain connects TRBV28 to TRBJ2-7; TRBD1 matches at 9 bases. The CDR3 has 13 amino acids. J was trimmed by 3 bases and V by 7 bases; bases with no gene match: 4. CDR1 MDHEN and CDR2 SYDVKM come from the germline V gene.

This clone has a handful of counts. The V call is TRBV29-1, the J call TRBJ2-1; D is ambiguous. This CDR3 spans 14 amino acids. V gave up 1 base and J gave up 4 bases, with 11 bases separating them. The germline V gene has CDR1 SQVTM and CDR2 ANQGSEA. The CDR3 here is CSVEAWLNYNEQFF. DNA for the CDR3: TGCAGCGTTGAAGCCTGGCTAAATTACAATGAGCAGTTCTTC.

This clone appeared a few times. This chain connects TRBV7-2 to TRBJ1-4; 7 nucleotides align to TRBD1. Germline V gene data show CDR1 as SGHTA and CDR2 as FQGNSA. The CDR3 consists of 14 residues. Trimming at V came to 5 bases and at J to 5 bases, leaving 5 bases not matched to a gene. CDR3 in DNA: TGTGCCAGCAGCCAGGGACAGCTAAATGAAAAACTGTTTTTT. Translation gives CASSQGQLNEKLFF.

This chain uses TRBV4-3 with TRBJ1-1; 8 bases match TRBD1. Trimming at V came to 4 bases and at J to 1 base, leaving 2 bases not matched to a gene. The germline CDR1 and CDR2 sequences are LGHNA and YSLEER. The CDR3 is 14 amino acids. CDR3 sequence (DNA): TGCGCCAGCAGCCCGGGGACAGGGAACACTGAAGCTTTCTTT. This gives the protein CASSPGTGNTEAFF.

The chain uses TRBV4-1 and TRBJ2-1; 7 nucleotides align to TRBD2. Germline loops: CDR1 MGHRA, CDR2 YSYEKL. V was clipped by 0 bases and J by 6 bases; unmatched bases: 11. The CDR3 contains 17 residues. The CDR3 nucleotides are TGCGCCAGCAGCCAAGAGGGAGGGTTAGCCCGCGGCAATGAGCAGTTCTTC. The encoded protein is CASSQEGGLARGNEQFF.

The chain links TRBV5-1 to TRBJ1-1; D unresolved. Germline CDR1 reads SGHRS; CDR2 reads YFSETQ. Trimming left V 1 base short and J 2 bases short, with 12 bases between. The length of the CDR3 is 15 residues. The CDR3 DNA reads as TGCGCCAGCAGCTTGACCGGACTCACTAACACTGAAGCTTTCTTT. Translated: CASSLTGLTNTEAFF.

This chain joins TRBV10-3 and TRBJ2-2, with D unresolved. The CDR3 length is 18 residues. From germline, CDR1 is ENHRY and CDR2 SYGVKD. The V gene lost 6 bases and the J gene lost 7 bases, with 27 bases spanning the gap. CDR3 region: CAIRADGPRRTKGGELFF. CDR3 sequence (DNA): TGTGCCATCAGAGCCGACGGGCCGCGACGAACCAAAGGCGGGGAGCTGTTTTTT.

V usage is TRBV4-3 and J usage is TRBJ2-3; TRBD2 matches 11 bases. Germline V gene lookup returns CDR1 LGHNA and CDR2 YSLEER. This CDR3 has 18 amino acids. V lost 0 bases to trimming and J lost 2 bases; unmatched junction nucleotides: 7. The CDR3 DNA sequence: TGCGCCAGCAGCCAAGAGCTGGGACTAGCGGCCCACACAGATACGCAGTATTTT. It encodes CASSQELGLAAHTDTQYF.

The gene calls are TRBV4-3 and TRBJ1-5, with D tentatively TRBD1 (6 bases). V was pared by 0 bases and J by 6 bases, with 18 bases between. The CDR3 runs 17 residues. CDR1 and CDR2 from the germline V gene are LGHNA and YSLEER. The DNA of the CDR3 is TGCGCCAGCAGCCAAGATCTGGGGGGCACTTGGGGTCAGCCCCAGCATTTT. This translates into CASSQDLGGTWGQPQHF.

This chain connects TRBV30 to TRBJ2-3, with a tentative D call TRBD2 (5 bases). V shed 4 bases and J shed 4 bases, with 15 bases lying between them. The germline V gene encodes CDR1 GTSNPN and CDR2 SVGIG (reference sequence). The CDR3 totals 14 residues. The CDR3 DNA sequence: TGTGCCTGGACTTTAGCTGGGAGTTCAGATACGCAGTATTTT. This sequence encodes CAWTLAGSSDTQYF.

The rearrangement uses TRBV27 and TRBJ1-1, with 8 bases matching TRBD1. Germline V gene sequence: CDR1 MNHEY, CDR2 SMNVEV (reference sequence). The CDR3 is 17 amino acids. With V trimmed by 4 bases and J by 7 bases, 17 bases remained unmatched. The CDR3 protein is CASSYQTGALIGGEAFF. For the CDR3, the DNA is TGTGCCAGCAGTTACCAGACAGGGGCCTTGATAGGCGGTGAAGCTTTCTTT.

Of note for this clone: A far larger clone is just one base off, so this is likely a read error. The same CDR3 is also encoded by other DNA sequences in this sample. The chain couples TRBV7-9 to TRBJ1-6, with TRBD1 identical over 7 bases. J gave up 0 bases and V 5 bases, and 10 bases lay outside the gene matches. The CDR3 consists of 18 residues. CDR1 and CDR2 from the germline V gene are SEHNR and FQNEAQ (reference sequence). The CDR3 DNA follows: TGTGCCAGCAGCCTATCAGCAGGGGGGAGCTCCTATAATTCACCCCTCCACTTT. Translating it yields CASSLSAGGSSYNSPLHF.